This T cell receptor (beta chain) was sequenced for a study of CD8 T cells in Susac syndrome. Blood CD8+ and CD4+ T cells underwent high-throughput TCR beta sequencing. Those who served as multiple sclerosis controls were treatment-naive patients with stable or active relapsing-remitting disease. Through negative isolation, CD4+ and CD8+ T cells were obtained, while TEMRA cells were enriched using FACS. cDNA came from about 0.5 to 1 ug RNA primed by random hexamers. immunoSEQ multiplex PCR amplified TCR beta CDR3 across 54 Vbeta, 13 Jbeta. TCRdb fed the immunoSEQ multiplex PCR reads into MiXCR, producing one record per CDR3 protein. The table lists about 300,000 distinct CDR3 sequences, 89% of them singletons. Deletions cut 1 base from V and 3 bases from J, with 14 bases between. The V gene's germline CDR1 is SGHRS and CDR2 YFSETQ. The CDR3 totals 15 residues.

The chain recombines TRBV5-1 with TRBJ2-7; TRBD1 might be the D (5 bases). Sequencing used CD8+ T cells from PBMCs. This clonotype originated in a human donor with multiple sclerosis. CDR3 nucleotides: TGCGCCAGCAGCTTGATTGGACATGGGTACTACGAGCAGTACTTC. Its protein product is CASSLIGHGYYEQYF.